What follows are 28 T cell receptor beta chains derived from one specimen sequenced in a study of T cell responses to AZD1222 COVID-19 vaccine. Only in-frame clones appear in the TCRdb table, and some are missing; sequencing was by immunoSEQ multiplex PCR. The sample gives 70,000 to 85,000 clones, 75% to 90% of which show up once; about 2.7% is in the top ten. The sequenced sample was peripheral blood, obtained on day 0 of AZD1222 vaccination. The source is an adult in good health.

The rearrangement uses TRBV6-4 and TRBJ2-2; D possibly corresponds to TRBD1 (5 bases). The CDR3 extends over 14 amino acids. Trimming shortened V by 4 bases and J by 7 bases, and 13 bases separated the two germline ends. From germline, CDR1 is MRHNA and CDR2 SNTAGT. The CDR3 here is CASSASGNNGELFF. CDR3 in DNA: TGTGCCAGCAGTGCCTCAGGGAATAACGGGGAGCTGTTTTTT.

A single count supports this clone. The V call is TRBV7-2, the J call TRBJ1-6; D gene ambiguous. V was cut by 5 bases and J by 4 bases, with 12 bases left in between. This CDR3 spans 15 amino acids. CDR1 SGHTA and CDR2 FQGNSA come from the germline V gene. The CDR3 DNA sequence: TGTGCCAGCAGCCCAAGTCAGATTTATAATTCACCCCTCCACTTT. Its translation is CASSPSQIYNSPLHF.

The CDR3 coding sequence is TGTGCCAGCAGTTATGAAGGGCTATCGACACCCCTCCACTTT. As protein: CASSYEGLSTPLHF. The chain couples TRBV6-6 to TRBJ1-6; D is undetermined. This CDR3 comprises 14 residues. Trimming shortened V by 3 bases and J by 11 bases, and 14 bases separated the two germline ends. Germline CDR1 is MNHNY and CDR2 is SVGAGI (reference sequence).

V is TRBV19 and J is TRBJ1-2; weak D call: TRBD1 (6 bases). Germline values: CDR1 LNHDA, CDR2 SQIVND (reference sequence). The ends were cut back, 3 bases at V and 6 bases at J, with 8 bases in the middle. This CDR3 spans 12 amino acids. CDR3 sequence (DNA): TGTGCCAGTAGTATCTACAGGGATGGCTACACCTTC. It codes for CASSIYRDGYTF.

The table lists this clone with a few counts. The chain couples TRBV7-9 to TRBJ2-3, with 8 bases matching TRBD1. The CDR3 length is 16 residues. CDR1 is SEHNR, CDR2 FQNEAQ, per germline (reference sequence). With V trimmed by 7 bases and J by 3 bases, 12 bases remained unmatched. CDR3 residues: CASTFPGQGETDTQYF. CDR3 sequence (DNA): TGTGCCAGCACCTTCCCAGGACAGGGAGAAACAGATACGCAGTATTTT.

The chain employs TRBV14 and TRBJ2-2, with 9 bases lining up with TRBD2. This CDR3 spans 23 amino acids. With 1 base clipped from V and 1 base from J, the junction kept 22 bases outside the gene matches. From germline, CDR1 is SGHDN and CDR2 FVKESK. Written as DNA, the CDR3 is TGTGCCAGCAGCCAAGGACCCTATATGAGTCGGGCTATAGCGGGAGAGAACACCGGGGAGCTGTTTTTT. Its translation is CASSQGPYMSRAIAGENTGELFF.

The V gene is TRBV11-2, the J gene TRBJ1-2; 8 bases agree with TRBD1. Germline V CDR1 and CDR2: SGHAT, FQNNGV. V trimming: 3 bases; J trimming: 4 bases; junction bases outside the gene matches: 4. This CDR3 contains 14 residues. CDR3 DNA: TGTGCCAGCAGCTTGGACAGGGAGGTCTATGGCTACACCTTC. Residues: CASSLDREVYGYTF.

The chain carries TRBV9 and TRBJ1-1; D is perhaps TRBD1 (5 bases). V was pared by 3 bases and J by 4 bases, with 7 bases between. This CDR3 has 12 amino acids. Per germline, CDR1 SGDLS and CDR2 YYNGEE. Written as DNA, the CDR3 is TGTGCCAGCAGCGATAGGGGCACTGAAGCTTTCTTT. Its protein product is CASSDRGTEAFF.

The V gene is TRBV7-9, the J gene TRBJ2-7, with 12 bases identical to TRBD2. The V gene end was trimmed by 5 bases and the J gene end by 3 bases; junction bases not matched to a gene: 5. The CDR3 is made up of 15 amino acids. Germline values: CDR1 SEHNR, CDR2 FQNEAQ (reference sequence). CDR3 coding DNA: TGTGCCAGCAGCGCTAGCGGGAGGGCCTTCTACGAGCAGTACTTC. Translated, it gives CASSASGRAFYEQYF.

This clone appeared a few times. Other nucleotide sequences from this sample produce the same CDR3. The J gene is TRBJ1-6, the V gene TRBV27; D is unclear. The V and J ends lost 3 bases and 10 bases respectively, with 7 bases between them. CDR3 length equals 12 residues. Germline loops: CDR1 MNHEY, CDR2 SMNVEV (reference sequence). This CDR3 reads CASSFLGSPLHF. In DNA, the CDR3 is TGTGCCAGCAGTTTTTTAGGGTCACCCCTCCACTTT.

Concerning this clone itself: At one boundary the junction diverges from the germline segment, which might be a read error. The gene calls are TRBV11-1 and TRBJ1-1, with 7 bases matching TRBD1. The CDR3 spans 13 residues. The germline V gene encodes CDR1 SGHAT and CDR2 FQDESV (reference sequence). CDR3 nucleotides: TGTGCCAGCAGCTCACAGGGGAACGCTGAAGCTTTCTTT. This gives the protein CASSSQGNAEAFF.

The chain links TRBV5-6 to TRBJ2-3, with D possibly TRBD1 on 5 matching bases. The ends were cut back, 3 bases at V and 2 bases at J, with 16 bases in the middle. The germline gives CDR1 SGHDT, CDR2 YYEEEE. CDR3 length equals 16 residues. CDR3 nucleotides: TGTGCCAGCAGCTACGACAGCCAAGCCCACACAGATACGCAGTATTTT. As protein: CASSYDSQAHTDTQYF.

The V call is TRBV6-4, the J call TRBJ2-1; possibly TRBD1 for D (6 bases). V was cut by 5 bases and J by 0 bases, with 17 bases left in between. The CDR3 runs 17 residues. The germline V gene has CDR1 MRHNA and CDR2 SNTAGT. The CDR3 reads CASSPDRRRVSYNEQFF. CDR3 sequence (DNA): TGTGCCAGCAGTCCCGACAGGCGACGGGTCTCCTACAATGAGCAGTTCTTC.

This sequence joins TRBV11-2 and TRBJ1-4; a weak D match, TRBD1 (5 bases). From germline, CDR1 is SGHAT and CDR2 FQNNGV. The CDR3 is 15 residues long. The germline V and J ends were trimmed by 7 bases and 0 bases, with 12 bases remaining between them. The CDR3 DNA reads TGTGCCAGCAACGATGGGGGAACAACTAATGAAAAACTGTTTTTT. Translation gives CASNDGGTTNEKLFF. The full variable domain, completed using reference TRBV11-2 and TRBJ1-4, is EAGVAQSPRYKIIEKRQSVAFWCNPISGHATLYWYQQILGQGPKLLIQFQNNGVVDDSQLPKDRFSAERLKGVDSTLKIQPAKLEDSAVYLCASNDGGTTNEKLFFGSGTQLSVL.

V gene TRBV19 combines with J gene TRBJ1-6, with TRBD1 matching 8 bases. The length of the CDR3 is 14 residues. V lost 10 bases, J lost 7 bases, and 9 bases stayed unmatched. Germline V CDR1 and CDR2: LNHDA, SQIVND (reference sequence). The CDR3 loop reads CATGQGARNSPLHF. Here the CDR3 DNA reads TGTGCCACTGGGCAGGGGGCCAGGAATTCACCCCTCCACTTT.

The rearrangement uses TRBV30 and TRBJ2-7; tentatively, D is TRBD1 or TRBD2 (5 bases each). The CDR3 covers 16 residues. The V end was cut by 4 bases, the J end by 2 bases, with 21 bases between. Per germline, CDR1 GTSNPN and CDR2 SVGIG (reference sequence). The CDR3 DNA sequence: TGTGCCTGGAATAACGACCGGGACCCGAGAGCCTACGAGCAGTACTTC. Translating it yields CAWNNDRDPRAYEQYF.

This CDR3 is CASSPESGRGEQFF. The CDR3 DNA is TGTGCCAGCAGCCCGGAATCCGGGAGAGGGGAGCAGTTCTTC. The chain carries TRBV3-1 (or the pseudogene TRBV3-2) and TRBJ2-1; tentatively, D is TRBD2 (6 bases). The CDR3 spans 14 residues. V was clipped by 4 bases and J by 10 bases, with 17 bases between them. The germline V gene encodes CDR1 LGHDT and CDR2 YNNKEL (reference sequence).

The rearrangement links TRBV7-7 to TRBJ2-7; D may match TRBD1 or TRBD2 (7 bases each). This CDR3 has 15 amino acids. The germline gives CDR1 SSHAT, CDR2 FNYEAQ (reference sequence). Trimming left V 1 base short and J 3 bases short, with 13 bases between. Here the CDR3 DNA reads TGTGCCAGCAGCTTAGGACAGGGCGGGGGCTACGAGCAGTACTTC. Encoded protein: CASSLGQGGGYEQYF. The full variable domain, its missing parts supplied by reference TRBV7-7 and TRBJ2-7, is GAGVSQSPRYKVTKRGQDVTLRCDPISSHATLYWYQQALGQGPEFLTYFNYEAQPDKSGLPSDRFSAERPEGSISTLTIQRTEQRDSAMYRCASSLGQGGGYEQYFGPGTRLTVT.

The chain employs TRBV5-1 and TRBJ1-1; no clear D gene. The V gene lost 3 bases and the J gene lost 2 bases, with 11 bases spanning the gap. Germline CDR1 SGHRS, CDR2 YFSETQ. The CDR3 spans 14 residues. The chain's CDR3 is CASSSDGRNTEAFF. In DNA, the CDR3 is TGCGCCAGCAGCTCGGACGGAAGAAACACTGAAGCTTTCTTT.

V gene TRBV6-4 combines with J gene TRBJ1-2, with TRBD1 matching over 12 bases. Germline CDR1 is MRHNA and CDR2 is SNTAGT. J gave up 2 bases and V 2 bases, and 3 bases lay outside the gene matches. This CDR3 contains 16 residues. The CDR3 DNA reads as TGTGCCAGCAGTGACGGGACAGGGGGCGCCAACTATGGCTACACCTTC. This translates into CASSDGTGGANYGYTF.

V and J are TRBV12-3 or TRBV12-4 and TRBJ1-2; possibly TRBD1 for D (5 bases). The CDR3 is 12 amino acids. The V and J ends lost 10 bases and 4 bases respectively, with 13 bases between them. CDR3 DNA: TGTGCCACCTCCGGGGACGGCTATGGCTACACCTTC. Translating it yields CATSGDGYGYTF.

The chain carries TRBV4-1 and TRBJ2-7; D might be TRBD1 or TRBD2, each matching 6 bases. The V gene lost 0 bases and the J gene lost 0 bases, with 15 bases spanning the gap. CDR1 and CDR2 (germline): MGHRA, YSYEKL. The CDR3 sequence is 17 residues long. The CDR3: CASSQDRGVASSYEQYF. The CDR3 DNA is TGCGCCAGCAGCCAAGATAGGGGGGTAGCCTCCTCCTACGAGCAGTACTTC.

This chain uses TRBV7-9 with TRBJ1-3; no definite D call. Trimming stripped 3 bases from V and 4 bases from J, with 10 bases between. The germline V gene has CDR1 SEHNR and CDR2 FQNEAQ (reference sequence). This CDR3 is 14 amino acids long. The CDR3 reads CASSFGLAGNTIYF. CDR3 coding DNA: TGTGCCAGCAGCTTTGGTTTGGCGGGAAACACCATATATTTT.

The rearrangement links TRBV3-1 (or the pseudogene TRBV3-2) to TRBJ2-2; 13 bases are shared with TRBD2. V lost 1 base and J lost 5; bases outside the gene matches: 1. The germline V gene encodes CDR1 LGHDT and CDR2 YNNKEL (reference sequence). This CDR3 spans 16 amino acids. The CDR3 here is CASSQGTSGSTGELFF. The CDR3 nucleotides are TGTGCCAGCAGCCAAGGGACTAGCGGGAGTACCGGGGAGCTGTTTTTT.

This clone was found once. The rearrangement joins TRBV2 to TRBJ1-1, with 8 bases lining up with TRBD1. V was clipped by 7 bases and J by 4 bases; unmatched bases: 5. The CDR3 totals 13 residues. Germline V gene data show CDR1 as SNHLY and CDR2 as FYNNEI. CDR3 amino acids: CASTGQGGTEAFF. In DNA, the CDR3 is TGTGCCAGCACCGGACAGGGAGGCACTGAAGCTTTCTTT.

V gene TRBV6-5 combines with J gene TRBJ1-2; TRBD1 might be the D (5 bases). The germline gives CDR1 MNHEY, CDR2 SVGAGI. The V end lost 8 bases, the J end lost 0 bases, and 13 bases lay between the germline ends. CDR3 length: 14 amino acids. The chain's CDR3 is CASGTGSANYGYTF. The CDR3 DNA sequence: TGTGCCAGCGGGACGGGGTCGGCTAACTATGGCTACACCTTC.

V usage is TRBV28 and J usage is TRBJ1-4, with 8 bases fitting TRBD1. Trimming at V came to 4 bases and at J to 3 bases, leaving 1 base not matched to a gene. The CDR3 is made up of 14 amino acids. Germline V lookup: CDR1 MDHEN, CDR2 SYDVKM. The CDR3 loop is CASSSDRANEKLFF. The DNA of the CDR3 is TGTGCCAGCAGTTCGGACAGGGCTAATGAAAAACTGTTTTTT.

The chain has TRBV11-2 and TRBJ1-5; D is possibly TRBD1 (5 bases). Trimming left V 4 bases short and J 8 bases short, with 18 bases between. The length of the CDR3 is 15 residues. Germline V CDR1 and CDR2: SGHAT, FQNNGV. The CDR3 loop reads CASSSSGQGFEPQHF. The CDR3 coding sequence is TGTGCCAGCAGCTCCTCGGGGCAGGGTTTCGAGCCCCAGCATTTT.